Shown below are 29 T cell receptor beta chains from a single sample sequenced in a study of CD8 T cells in Susac syndrome. Random hexamers were used to reverse transcribe the RNA input (roughly 0.5 to 1 ug). MiXCR was run by TCRdb on the immunoSEQ multiplex PCR reads, yielding one entry per CDR3 protein. The sample lists 110,000 to 150,000 distinct CDR3 sequences; approximately 93% were seen once. Specimen: CD8+ T cells from PBMCs. The receptors shown here come from a human donor in good health.

The genes are TRBV30 and TRBJ2-2; the D gene is possibly TRBD1 (5 bases). With 3 bases removed from V and 3 bases from J, the gap between germline ends came to 14 bases. CDR3 size: 15 residues. Germline V lookup: CDR1 GTSNPN, CDR2 SVGIG (reference sequence). CDR3 protein: CAWSADSSHTGELFF. The CDR3 nucleotides are TGTGCCTGGAGCGCTGACAGCTCGCACACCGGGGAGCTGTTTTTT.

Only a few counts were recorded for this clonotype. The DNA of the CDR3 is TGTGCCAGCAGGGCTGGATACGAGCAGTACTTC. It specifies CASRAGYEQYF. The V and J genes are TRBV28 and TRBJ2-7; D is uncertain. The CDR3 contains 11 residues. Trimming took off 6 bases at V and 4 bases at J, with 7 bases between the two ends. Germline CDR1 reads MDHEN; CDR2 reads SYDVKM.

This clonotype was picked up a small number of times. This chain joins TRBV6-5 and TRBJ1-5; no clear D gene. The CDR3 is made up of 13 amino acids. The germline V gene encodes CDR1 MNHEY and CDR2 SVGAGI. Trimming took off 4 bases at V and 1 base at J, with 5 bases between the two ends. The CDR3 bases are TGTGCCAGCAGTTCGGGGAGCAATCAGCCCCAGCATTTT. Encoded protein: CASSSGSNQPQHF.

The chain links TRBV29-1 to TRBJ2-1, with 8 positions matching TRBD2. The CDR3 loop spans 12 amino acids. Germline V gene data show CDR1 as SQVTM and CDR2 as ANQGSEA. Trimming removed 6 bases from V and 7 bases from J; junction bases left unmatched: 5. The CDR3 is CSVLADPNEQFF. The CDR3 DNA follows: TGCAGCGTACTAGCGGACCCTAATGAGCAGTTCTTC.

The chain employs TRBV3-1 and TRBJ2-3, with D unresolved. Trimming took 0 bases from V and 4 from J, leaving 8 bases between them. CDR3 size: 14 residues. The germline CDR1 and CDR2 sequences are LGHDT and YNNKEL (reference sequence). DNA for the CDR3: TGTGCCAGCAGCCAAGAGGGTCGGCCAGATACGCAGTATTTT. Its protein product is CASSQEGRPDTQYF.

The CDR3 DNA sequence: TGTGCCAGCAGTCAATCTGGTAGCCTTGAGCAGTTCTTC. Its translation: CASSQSGSLEQFF. This sequence joins TRBV27 and TRBJ2-1; D not resolved. The CDR3 contains 13 residues. Germline V lookup: CDR1 MNHEY, CDR2 SMNVEV (reference sequence). With 5 bases removed from V and 9 bases from J, the gap between germline ends came to 14 bases.

The DNA for the CDR3 is TGTGCCAGCGCCCCCTTCGGACAGGGGATCCAAGAGACCCAGTACTTC. This codes for CASAPFGQGIQETQYF. The rearrangement links TRBV27 to TRBJ2-5; 9 nucleotides match TRBD1. The CDR3 has 16 amino acids. The germline CDR1 and CDR2 sequences are MNHEY and SMNVEV (reference sequence). The junction had 11 bases not matched to a gene; V was cut back by 8 bases and J by 1 base.

This clonotype was seen a single time. This CDR3 reads CASSLYQGADTEAFF. The CDR3 nucleotides are TGTGCCAGCAGCCTTTATCAGGGCGCGGACACTGAAGCTTTCTTT. The chain recombines TRBV4-2 with TRBJ1-1; possibly TRBD1 for D (5 bases). Germline V gene sequence: CDR1 LGHNA, CDR2 YNFKEQ. The CDR3 runs 15 residues. V was trimmed by 4 bases and J by 3 bases, leaving 15 bases between them.

The chain has TRBV4-1 and TRBJ2-7; a weak D match, TRBD2 (6 bases). This CDR3 is built from 12 residues. V dropped 4 bases and J dropped 11 bases, with 15 bases sitting between them. Germline values: CDR1 MGHRA, CDR2 YSYEKL. CDR3: CASSPGTGEEYF. CDR3 coding DNA: TGCGCCAGCAGCCCAGGAACGGGAGAGGAGTACTTC.

The V and J genes are TRBV12-5 and TRBJ2-3, with 8 bases lining up with TRBD2. V was clipped by 6 bases and J by 2 bases; unmatched bases: 7. Per the germline V gene, CDR1 is LGHNT and CDR2 is FRNRAP. CDR3 length: 15 residues. CDR3 region: CASGPSGSTTDTQYF. Written as DNA, the CDR3 is TGTGCTAGTGGACCCAGCGGGAGCACCACAGATACGCAGTATTTT.

This chain joins TRBV29-1 and TRBJ2-3, with a tentative D call TRBD2 (6 bases). The V end lost 2 bases, the J end lost 6 bases, and 18 bases lay between the germline ends. Germline V CDR1 and CDR2: SQVTM, ANQGSEA. The CDR3 length is 15 residues. The CDR3 sequence is CSVELGSTGWDTQYF. As DNA, the CDR3 is TGCAGCGTTGAACTCGGGAGTACGGGTTGGGATACGCAGTATTTT.

J is TRBJ2-3 and V is TRBV28; 10 positions agree with TRBD2. Trimming took 10 bases from V and 6 from J; bases not matched to a gene: 7. This CDR3 is built from 13 residues. Germline V CDR1 and CDR2: MDHEN, SYDVKM. CDR3: CATSGRAADTQYF. CDR3 coding DNA: TGTGCCACAAGCGGGAGGGCAGCGGATACGCAGTATTTT.

The rearrangement links TRBV13 to TRBJ2-1, with D maybe TRBD2 (6 bases). The germline V gene has CDR1 PRHDT and CDR2 FYEKMQ (reference sequence). The CDR3 totals 16 residues. The germline V and J ends were trimmed by 8 bases and 3 bases, with 20 bases remaining between them. CDR3 loop: CASEEIGGTGYNEQFF. CDR3 sequence (DNA): TGTGCCAGCGAGGAGATAGGCGGGACCGGCTACAATGAGCAGTTCTTC.

This chain connects TRBV24-1 to TRBJ2-3; D call uncertain. The CDR3 spans 10 residues. The ends were cut back, 12 bases at V and 2 bases at J, with 5 bases in the middle. Germline V lookup: CDR1 KGHDR, CDR2 SFDVKD. The CDR3 DNA is TGTGCCCCTTCCACAGATACGCAGTATTTT. This codes for CAPSTDTQYF.

The J gene is TRBJ2-1, the V gene TRBV29-1; D possibly matches TRBD1 or TRBD2 (5 bases each). The CDR3 extends over 10 amino acids. V lost 3 bases and J 16 bases, leaving 13 bases between the germline ends. Germline loops: CDR1 SQVTM, CDR2 ANQGSEA. CDR3 amino acids: CSVEGVVEFF. The CDR3 DNA is TGCAGCGTTGAGGGGGTCGTAGAATTCTTC.

The chain links TRBV29-1 to TRBJ2-3, with TRBD1 identical over 9 bases. Germline CDR1 is SQVTM and CDR2 is ANQGSEA. The V gene end was trimmed by 6 bases and the J gene end by 8 bases; junction bases not matched to a gene: 3. This CDR3 spans 11 amino acids. CDR3 region: CSVGQGITQYF. CDR3 DNA sequence: TGCAGCGTGGGACAGGGCATTACGCAGTATTTT.

CDR3 nucleotide sequence: TGTGCCAGCGAGTGGCTAGCGGTGAACAATGAGCAGTTCTTC. Translating gives CASEWLAVNNEQFF. The rearrangement joins TRBV6-1 to TRBJ2-1, with 7 bases matching TRBD2. Germline V gene lookup returns CDR1 MNHNS and CDR2 SASEGT. The CDR3 is made up of 14 amino acids. V was pared by 8 bases and J by 5 bases, with 9 bases of the junction left unmatched.

The chain combines TRBV27 with TRBJ2-1; D might be TRBD1 or TRBD2, each matching 5 bases. In germline, CDR1 is MNHEY, CDR2 SMNVEV (reference sequence). This CDR3 is 14 amino acids long. Trimming removed 3 bases at V and 6 bases at J, with 12 bases between. The CDR3 bases are TGTGCCAGCAGTTTGAGAGATGGGGGCAATGAGCAGTTCTTC. Translation: CASSLRDGGNEQFF.

J is TRBJ1-1 and V is TRBV13; 10 bases align to TRBD1. The CDR3 covers 13 residues. With 11 bases clipped from V and 1 base from J, the junction kept 4 bases outside the gene matches. Germline CDR1 is PRHDT and CDR2 is FYEKMQ (reference sequence). The CDR3 DNA reads as TGTGCCGGAGGGGACAGGGGGAACACTGAAGCTTTCTTT. Translation gives CAGGDRGNTEAFF.

This clonotype was observed a single time. The V and J genes are TRBV6-5 and TRBJ2-1; TRBD1 agrees at 7 bases. Germline V CDR1 and CDR2: MNHEY, SVGAGI. J lost 6 bases, V lost 2 bases, and 1 base had no gene match. CDR3 length equals 13 residues. CDR3 loop: CASSYGDSNEQFF. DNA of the CDR3: TGTGCCAGCAGTTACGGGGACAGCAATGAGCAGTTCTTC.

The gene calls are TRBV24-1 and TRBJ2-1, with 7 positions matching TRBD2. J gave up 8 bases and V 4 bases, and 7 bases lay outside the gene matches. The germline V gene has CDR1 KGHDR and CDR2 SFDVKD. There are 14 residues in the CDR3. Here the CDR3 DNA reads TGTGCCACCAGTGACGTGACTAGCAGGTATGAGCAGTTCTTC. Its protein is CATSDVTSRYEQFF.

The CDR3 sequence is CASSHARFTEAFF. The CDR3 DNA sequence: TGCGCCAGCAGCCATGCGCGATTCACTGAAGCTTTCTTT. The rearrangement links TRBV4-3 to TRBJ1-1; no definite D call. There are 13 residues in the CDR3. Deletions cut 3 bases from V and 4 bases from J, with 9 bases between. Germline V CDR1 and CDR2: LGHNA, YSLEER.

CDR3 residues: CSVDVGGPTDTQYF. The CDR3 DNA reads as TGCAGCGTTGACGTGGGAGGGCCAACAGATACGCAGTATTTT. The rearrangement links TRBV29-1 to TRBJ2-3, with TRBD2 matching 7 bases. Trimming cost V 3 bases and J 3 bases; bases outside gene matches: 6. The CDR3 length is 14 residues. The germline V gene has CDR1 SQVTM and CDR2 ANQGSEA.

This CDR3 is CASSQDGPLTYEQYF. The CDR3 DNA reads TGTGCCAGCAGCCAAGACGGCCCACTGACCTACGAGCAGTACTTC. V gene TRBV3-1 combines with J gene TRBJ2-7; D remains unclear. Per the germline V gene, CDR1 is LGHDT and CDR2 is YNNKEL (reference sequence). CDR3 length: 15 amino acids. V gave up 0 bases and J gave up 2 bases, with 11 bases separating them.

The CDR3 DNA follows: TGCGCCAGCAGTGGACTAGTTCGCAATGAGCAGTTCTTC. Its protein is CASSGLVRNEQFF. J is TRBJ2-1 and V is TRBV4-1; the match to TRBD2 covers 7 bases. The CDR3 length is 13 residues. Germline V gene sequence: CDR1 MGHRA, CDR2 YSYEKL. J was trimmed by 6 bases and V by 6 bases; bases with no gene match: 5.

The chain employs TRBV27 and TRBJ2-7, with TRBD2 matching over 9 bases. The CDR3 consists of 15 residues. J lost 3 bases, V lost 2 bases, and 5 bases had no gene match. Germline V gene sequence: CDR1 MNHEY, CDR2 SMNVEV (reference sequence). CDR3 residues: CASSLGSSGNYEQYF. DNA for the CDR3: TGTGCCAGCAGTTTAGGGTCTAGCGGGAACTACGAGCAGTACTTC.

The table lists this clonotype with a count of one. The chain employs TRBV4-1 and TRBJ2-4, with a possible D match to TRBD2 (5 bases). CDR3 length: 14 amino acids. The V end lost 0 bases, the J end lost 9 bases, and 12 bases lay between the germline ends. Germline loops: CDR1 MGHRA, CDR2 YSYEKL. CDR3 nucleotides: TGCGCCAGCAGCCAAGATCCCGGACTGGGCATTCAGTACTTC. It is translated as CASSQDPGLGIQYF.

J is TRBJ2-1 and V is TRBV3-1; 12 bases are shared with TRBD2. Trimming removed 3 bases from V and 9 bases from J; junction bases left unmatched: 15. Germline V gene data show CDR1 as LGHDT and CDR2 as YNNKEL (reference sequence). This CDR3 is built from 18 residues. CDR3 sequence reads: CASSQHPRLAGESGEQFF. CDR3 nucleotides: TGTGCCAGCAGCCAGCACCCCCGACTAGCGGGAGAATCGGGTGAGCAGTTCTTC.

The chain is built from TRBV28 and TRBJ2-7, with 14 bases matching TRBD2. The V gene's germline CDR1 is MDHEN and CDR2 SYDVKM. V trimming: 5 bases; J trimming: 2 bases; junction bases outside the gene matches: 14. The CDR3 totals 19 residues. The CDR3 spells CASSRQTGTSGSSTYEQYF. CDR3 nucleotide sequence: TGTGCCAGCAGTCGACAAACCGGGACTAGCGGGAGTTCCACCTACGAGCAGTACTTC.